A selection of T cell receptor beta chains follows, all from one sample in a study of blood T cells in healthy people across ages. MiXCR, applied by TCRdb to the 5' RACE reads, yields one record per CDR3 protein. Altogether approximately 1.5 million distinct CDR3 sequences are present, about 35% being singletons, with the ten largest covering about 10%. The sequenced sample consisted of blood. The receptors originated from a woman aged 30 to 39 in good health. The CDR3 runs from the conserved cysteine through the conserved F or W. D genes are given only for firm matches. Size is stated for part of the rows, as once, few or many counts, or as a class when the clone is expanded.

D gene,V gene,J gene,clone size,CDR3 protein,CDR3 DNA
NA,TRBV6-1,TRBJ1-2,NA,CASSNEGNYGYTF,TGTGCCAGCAGTAATGAAGGAAACTATGGCTACACCTTC
NA,TRBV2,TRBJ2-7,NA,CASSPTPRLNSEQYF,TGTGCCAGCAGTCCAACACCCAGACTAAACAGCGAGCAGTACTTC
TRBD2,TRBV6-1,TRBJ2-5,few,CASEGLAETQYF,TGTGCCAGCGAGGGACTAGCGGAGACCCAGTACTTC
TRBD1,TRBV4-1,TRBJ1-2,NA,CASSQPPRGGSYSYTF,TGCGCCAGCAGCCAACCTCCCAGGGGGGGGAGCTATAGCTACACCTTC
TRBD2,TRBV3-1,TRBJ2-5,NA,CASSTLAGGGEAQYF,TGTGCCAGCAGCACACTAGCGGGAGGAGGTGAGGCCCAGTACTTC
TRBD2,TRBV27,TRBJ2-7,NA,CASRWASGYEQYF,TGTGCCAGCAGGTGGGCTAGCGGCTACGAGCAGTACTTC
TRBD1,TRBV20-1,TRBJ2-7,NA,CSAEDTGGLGYEQYF,TGCAGTGCCGAAGACACAGGGGGCCTGGGCTACGAGCAGTACTTC
NA,TRBV15,TRBJ2-2,NA,CASGQSGTGELFF,TGTGCCAGCGGACAGTCAGGGACCGGGGAGCTGTTTTTT
TRBD2,TRBV20-1,TRBJ2-1,few,CSARGHSGGAYEQFF,TGCAGTGCTAGAGGTCATAGCGGGGGGGCTTATGAGCAGTTCTTC
TRBD2,TRBV6-5,TRBJ2-5,once,CASSYSPSGRPSQETQYF,TGTGCCAGCAGTTACTCCCCTAGCGGGAGGCCATCCCAAGAGACCCAGTACTTC
NA,TRBV7-2,TRBJ1-2,many,CASSPGQHGYTF,TGTGCCAGCAGCCCGGGACAACACGGCTACACCTTC
TRBD1,TRBV29-1,TRBJ2-4,few,CGVAQGAQYF,TGCGGCGTTGCACAGGGGGCTCAGTACTTC
NA,TRBV6-5,TRBJ2-1,few,CASSYSLVRVAIYNEQFF,TGTGCCAGCAGTTACTCTCTCGTCAGAGTAGCTATCTACAATGAGCAGTTCTTC
NA,TRBV21-1,TRBJ2-7,NA,CASILQWAGGPYIDYEQYF,TGTGCCAGCATCCTTCAATGGGCGGGAGGGCCGTATATTGACTACGAGCAGTACTTC
NA,TRBV10-3,TRBJ1-1,NA,CAISESKAEAFF,TGTGCCATCAGTGAGTCGAAGGCTGAAGCTTTCTTT